This TCR beta chain was obtained from a study of blood T cell repertoires in COVID-19. Germline CDR1 is LGHNT and CDR2 is FRNRAP. V was shortened by 0 bases and J by 0 bases, with 6 bases between the two germline ends. The CDR3 consists of 16 residues. Sequencing was performed with immunoSEQ multiplex PCR; in TCRdb, only in-frame clones are kept and a portion is missing. The data contain under 45,000 clones, roughly 85% of them singletons. This clone was recorded only once. Sample: peripheral blood. This TCR derives from a man aged 55 to 70 with active or convalescent COVID-19. V gene TRBV12-5 combines with J gene TRBJ2-6; no clear D gene. The CDR3 coding sequence is TGTGCTAGTGGTTTGGTACTTGGCTCTGGGGCCAACGTCCTGACTTTC. It encodes CASGLVLGSGANVLTF. The full variable domain, rest sourced from reference TRBV12-5 and TRBJ2-6, is DARVTQTPRHKVTEMGQEVTMRCQPILGHNTVFWYRQTMMQGLELLAYFRNRAPLDDSGMPKDRFSAEMPDATLATLKIQPSEPRDSAVYFCASGLVLGSGANVLTFGAGSRLTVL.